These T cell receptor beta chains were read from a single sample in a study of cytomegalovirus exposure and HLA in healthy donors. Profiled with immunoSEQ multiplex PCR; TCRdb holds only in-frame clones, not every one. The repertoire holds approximately 150,000 clones, with 75% to 90% as singletons. Sequenced material: PBMCs. Source of these receptors: a male donor in good health and CMV-seronegative. The CDR3 runs from the conserved cysteine through the conserved F or W. Each record gives: V gene, D gene, clone size, CDR3 length, J gene, CDR3 protein, CDR3 DNA. The D gene is left open where the match is weak. Clone size is stated in some rows and not others, as once, few, many or a class when expanded.

TRBV7-9	-	-	15	TRBJ1-4	CASSLEGLRNEKLFF	TGTGCCAGCAGCTTAGAAGGACTCAGGAATGAAAAACTGTTTTTT
TRBV9	TRBD1	-	22	TRBJ1-5	CASSVVNFLTGKRRTGNQPQHF	TGTGCCAGCAGCGTAGTGAATTTTTTGACAGGGAAGAGAAGGACGGGCAATCAGCCCCAGCATTTT
TRBV5-1	TRBD2	few	15	TRBJ2-7	CASSPYEGGRYEQYF	TGCGCCAGCAGCCCTTATGAGGGCGGGAGATACGAGCAGTACTTC
TRBV6-5	TRBD1	-	15	TRBJ1-2	CASSHPGQGHYGYTF	TGTGCCAGCAGTCACCCGGGACAGGGACACTATGGCTACACCTTC
TRBV9	TRBD2	-	16	TRBJ2-1	CASSRSSGISYNEQFF	TGTGCCAGCAGCAGGTCTAGCGGCATCTCCTACAATGAGCAGTTCTTC
TRBV7-9	-	-	14	TRBJ2-7	CASSLGLETYEQYF	TGTGCCAGCAGCTTAGGACTAGAGACCTACGAGCAGTACTTC
TRBV5-6	-	-	12	TRBJ1-2	CASSLSGYGYTF	TGTGCCAGCAGCTTGTCAGGCTATGGCTACACCTTC
TRBV5-1	-	-	16	TRBJ2-2	CASSLGQGFSAGELFF	TGCGCCAGCAGCTTGGGTCAGGGCTTTTCTGCCGGGGAGCTGTTTTTT
TRBV2	-	-	13	TRBJ1-1	CASSGQLNTEAFF	TGTGCCAGCAGCGGACAGTTGAACACTGAAGCTTTCTTT
TRBV5-6	-	few	15	TRBJ1-5	CASSLGWGGRQPQHF	TGTGCCAGCAGCCTTGGGTGGGGGGGGAGACAGCCCCAGCATTTT
TRBV6-1	-	-	15	TRBJ1-6	CASSAQGSLGSPLHF	TGTGCCAGCAGTGCTCAGGGTAGCCTAGGTTCACCCCTCCACTTT
TRBV9	TRBD1	-	13	TRBJ1-1	CASSVSGTGLTFF	TGTGCCAGCAGCGTTAGCGGGACAGGGTTAACTTTCTTT
TRBV7-9	TRBD1	-	17	TRBJ1-1	CASSLVRQGAGVTEAFF	TGTGCCAGCAGCTTAGTAAGACAGGGGGCAGGTGTCACTGAAGCTTTCTTT
TRBV6-1	TRBD1	-	14	TRBJ1-5	CASTDRGGNQPQHF	TGTGCCAGCACCGACAGGGGTGGCAATCAGCCCCAGCATTTT